The clone carrying this TCR beta chain was recorded once. The data belong to a study of blood T cell repertoires in COVID-19. CDR3 length equals 13 residues. Trimming took 5 bases from V and 6 from J, leaving 13 bases between them. Under the authors' procedure: Estimation of nucleated cell counts was performed using reference gene primer amplification. Produced via immunoSEQ multiplex PCR; TCRdb's table is partial and in-frame only. The DNA was the basis for D and trimming; V, J and clone size are from that table. The data contain 250,000 or so clones, about 83% of them singletons. The receptor was derived from a woman in her 40s who had recovered from COVID-19. Sequencing was carried out using peripheral blood. This sequence joins TRBV12-3 or TRBV12-4 and TRBJ1-1; maybe TRBD1 (5 bases). The CDR3 here is CASSQGWGAEAFF. In nucleotides, the CDR3 is TGTGCCAGCAGTCAGGGTTGGGGGGCTGAAGCTTTCTTT.